The 32 T cell receptor beta chains reported below all come from one sample, sequenced in a study of T cell clusters in autoimmune cytopenias. Each sample's input was 250 ng genomic DNA, 38,000 or so genome equivalents. TRB was amplified by touch-down multiplex PCR, primer pools A and B combined. TCRdb derives one entry per CDR3 protein from the multiplex PCR reads, leaving out DNA. This sample's table reports around 6,800 distinct CDR3 sequences. The sample was also linked to a second study, of T cell repertoires in aging, cancer and after chemotherapy.

Sequencing was done on a sample of peripheral blood. Receptors originate from a human donor in good health.

This clonotype is medium-sized by frequency. The chain links TRBV12-3 or TRBV12-4 to TRBJ2-2; absent DNA, TCRdb's TRBD1 call cannot be checked. The CDR3 runs 15 residues. The CDR3 reads CASRSRQGGTGELFF.

The chain employs TRBV20-1 and TRBJ1-1; TCRdb's D gene call, TRBD1, goes unchecked for lack of DNA. Germline V CDR1 and CDR2: DFQATT, SNEGSKA (reference sequence). The CDR3 runs 13 residues. The CDR3 is CSADPGGNTEAFF.

This clonotype counts as medium-sized (0.01 to 0.1%) by frequency. The genes are TRBV6-5 and TRBJ1-2. Germline V CDR1 and CDR2: MNHEY, SVGAGI. This CDR3 spans 16 amino acids. Here the CDR3 reads CASTRWVQTPIYGYTF.

This clonotype is identified as medium-sized (0.01 to 0.1%) from frequency. The chain couples TRBV12-3 or TRBV12-4 to TRBJ1-4. This CDR3 spans 13 amino acids. CDR3 sequence reads: CASSFNSNEKLFF.

The V call is TRBV6-5, the J call TRBJ1-1; TCRdb reports TRBD1, a call that lacks DNA to check it against. This CDR3 comprises 15 residues. Germline loops: CDR1 MNHEY, CDR2 SVGAGI. CDR3 in amino acids: CASSYGVGANTEAFF.

Its frequency marks this clonotype as medium-sized (0.01 to 0.1%). J is TRBJ1-2 and V is TRBV6-5; without DNA, the TCRdb call of TRBD1 cannot be checked. Looked up from germline, CDR1 is MNHEY and CDR2 is SVGAGI. The CDR3 contains 16 residues. CDR3 in amino acids: CASSLLTGTGGYGYTF.

The chain recombines TRBV4-3 with TRBJ1-1. In germline, CDR1 is LGHNA, CDR2 YSLEER. The CDR3 spans 13 residues. CDR3 loop: CASSHGVNTEAFF.

This chain connects TRBV19 to TRBJ2-3; TCRdb selects TRBD1, and the lack of DNA leaves this call unchecked. The CDR3 extends over 20 amino acids. Germline-derived CDR1 and CDR2 are LNHDA and SQIVND (reference sequence). Here the CDR3 reads CASSTFSGAAGGGGTDTQYF.

Considering frequency, this clonotype is medium-sized. The chain recombines TRBV29-1 with TRBJ2-5; TCRdb's D gene call, TRBD2, goes unchecked for lack of DNA. Germline values: CDR1 SQVTM, CDR2 ANQGSEA. This CDR3 region has 12 residues. The CDR3 loop reads CSVDTSFETQYF.

The gene calls are TRBV12-3 or TRBV12-4 and TRBJ1-4; TCRdb calls TRBD1, which cannot be checked without DNA. The CDR3 contains 14 residues. CDR3 sequence: CASSRKAPPGRLFF.

This clonotype is classed as medium-sized by frequency. The J gene is TRBJ1-6, the V gene TRBV6-5; TCRdb selects TRBD1, and the lack of DNA leaves this call unchecked. CDR1 and CDR2 (germline): MNHEY, SVGAGI. This CDR3 region has 14 residues. The CDR3 sequence is CASSYGTGVAPLHF.

This chain uses TRBV19 with TRBJ1-5; the TCRdb D gene call, TRBD1, has no DNA to confirm it. This CDR3 spans 15 amino acids. Germline V gene sequence: CDR1 LNHDA, CDR2 SQIVND (reference sequence). The CDR3 reads CASSILGQGAQPQHF. The entire variable domain, with the rest obtained from reference TRBV19 and TRBJ1-5, is as follows: DGGITQSPKYLFRKEGQNVTLSCEQNLNHDAMYWYRQDPGQGLRLIYYSQIVNDFQKGDIAEGYSVSREKKESFPLTVTSAQKNPTAFYLCASSILGQGAQPQHFGDGTRLSIL.

In terms of frequency, this clonotype is medium-sized (0.01 to 0.1%). This chain uses TRBV19 with TRBJ1-2. CDR3 size: 13 residues. Germline-derived CDR1 and CDR2 are LNHDA and SQIVND (reference sequence). The CDR3 loop is CASKVRQDYGYTF.

This chain uses TRBV6-5 with TRBJ1-5; TCRdb gives TRBD1 as the D gene, but with no DNA this cannot be confirmed. The CDR3 consists of 16 residues. Germline CDR1 and CDR2: MNHEY and SVGAGI. CDR3 sequence reads: CASSTRDRGGDQPQHF.

The rearrangement uses TRBV6-2 or TRBV6-3 and TRBJ1-3. This CDR3 region has 15 residues. Germline CDR1 reads MNHEY; CDR2 reads SVGEGT. The CDR3 sequence is CASSEIRVSGNTIYF.

The chain employs TRBV15 and TRBJ1-5; TCRdb proposes TRBD1, but this gene call is untestable without DNA. This CDR3 has 18 amino acids. Germline CDR1 LNHNV, CDR2 YYDKDF (reference sequence). The CDR3 reads CATSRARGGSDANQPQHF.

This chain links TRBV6-2 or TRBV6-3 with TRBJ2-1; checking the TCRdb D call of TRBD2 is not possible without DNA. CDR1 MNHEY and CDR2 SVGEGT come from the germline V gene. The CDR3 runs to 14 residues. The CDR3 loop reads CASRFDGVASEQFF.

This rearrangement joins TRBV6-4 to TRBJ2-1; TCRdb's D gene call, TRBD2, goes unchecked for lack of DNA. The CDR3 is 15 residues long. The germline gives CDR1 MRHNA, CDR2 SNTAGT. Here the CDR3 reads CASSEGIAGLGEQFF.

This clonotype shows up as large by frequency. The chain has TRBV6-1 and TRBJ2-6. The CDR3 runs 15 residues. The germline V gene encodes CDR1 MNHNS and CDR2 SASEGT. CDR3 residues: CASSGGNSGANVLTF.

This clonotype is labeled medium-sized based on frequency. The chain uses TRBV30 and TRBJ2-3; TCRdb reports TRBD1, a call that lacks DNA to check it against. Germline values: CDR1 GTSNPN, CDR2 SVGIG (reference sequence). The length of the CDR3 is 15 residues. This chain's CDR3 is CAWTHGGISTDTQYF.

The chain is built from TRBV5-6 and TRBJ2-7; TCRdb lists TRBD1, though no DNA is available to test this call. Per the germline V gene, CDR1 is SGHDT and CDR2 is YYEEEE. This CDR3 comprises 15 residues. This chain's CDR3 is CASSSPGQGAREQYF.

V gene TRBV6-2 or TRBV6-3 combines with J gene TRBJ2-5; the D call of TRBD1 rests on TCRdb alone, since no DNA is present to check it. The CDR3 is made up of 15 amino acids. CDR1 and CDR2 (germline): MNHEY, SVGEGT. The CDR3 is CASTYGGGIGETQYF.

This clonotype counts as medium-sized by frequency. J is TRBJ1-5 and V is TRBV27; the TCRdb call, TRBD1, lacks DNA for checking. Per the germline V gene, CDR1 is MNHEY and CDR2 is SMNVEV (reference sequence). The CDR3 runs 17 residues. CDR3: CASSLSVGTGGNQPQHF.

This clonotype registers medium-sized by frequency. The chain combines TRBV19 with TRBJ1-2; TCRdb's D call of TRBD1 is untestable without DNA. The germline V gene encodes CDR1 LNHDA and CDR2 SQIVND (reference sequence). This CDR3 has 12 residues. The CDR3 protein is CASSQGSDGYTF.

The chain uses TRBV6-5 and TRBJ1-1; lacking DNA, the TRBD1 call made by TCRdb goes unchecked. This CDR3 has 14 amino acids. Germline values: CDR1 MNHEY, CDR2 SVGAGI. CDR3: CASKTGPLNTEAFF.

This clonotype is identified as medium-sized from frequency. The chain is built from TRBV15 and TRBJ1-2. CDR3 length equals 15 residues. Germline CDR1 reads LNHNV; CDR2 reads YYDKDF (reference sequence). The CDR3 sequence: CATSSGAGRRLGYTF.

Judged by frequency, this clonotype is medium-sized. V is TRBV12-3 or TRBV12-4 and J is TRBJ1-5; the TCRdb call, TRBD1, lacks DNA for checking. The CDR3 is 14 amino acids. CDR3: CASSLMGADQPQHF.

This clonotype is called medium-sized based on its frequency. This chain uses TRBV5-6 with TRBJ2-7; the D call of TRBD1 rests on TCRdb alone, since no DNA is present to check it. Germline CDR1 SGHDT, CDR2 YYEEEE. CDR3 length: 15 residues. CDR3 amino acids: CASSYGTGQSREQYF.

Its frequency marks this clonotype as medium-sized (0.01 to 0.1%). The rearrangement uses TRBV6-5 and TRBJ1-2; TCRdb names TRBD1, which stays unverified in the absence of DNA. CDR1 is MNHEY, CDR2 SVGAGI, per germline. This CDR3 is built from 15 residues. CDR3 amino acids: CASSYSVQDRQGYTF.

Measured by frequency, this clonotype is medium-sized. This chain connects TRBV19 to TRBJ1-1. The CDR3 is made up of 12 amino acids. CDR1 and CDR2 from the germline V gene are LNHDA and SQIVND (reference sequence). CDR3 loop: CASSIWGTEAFF.

This clonotype shows up as medium-sized by frequency. J is TRBJ2-1 and V is TRBV12-3 or TRBV12-4. The CDR3 totals 11 residues. The CDR3 sequence is CASSLVREQFF.

The chain carries TRBV20-1 and TRBJ2-3; lacking DNA, the TRBD2 call made by TCRdb goes unchecked. The CDR3 spans 14 residues. Germline CDR1 reads DFQATT; CDR2 reads SNEGSKA (reference sequence). This CDR3 reads CSARPTSSGVEQYF.